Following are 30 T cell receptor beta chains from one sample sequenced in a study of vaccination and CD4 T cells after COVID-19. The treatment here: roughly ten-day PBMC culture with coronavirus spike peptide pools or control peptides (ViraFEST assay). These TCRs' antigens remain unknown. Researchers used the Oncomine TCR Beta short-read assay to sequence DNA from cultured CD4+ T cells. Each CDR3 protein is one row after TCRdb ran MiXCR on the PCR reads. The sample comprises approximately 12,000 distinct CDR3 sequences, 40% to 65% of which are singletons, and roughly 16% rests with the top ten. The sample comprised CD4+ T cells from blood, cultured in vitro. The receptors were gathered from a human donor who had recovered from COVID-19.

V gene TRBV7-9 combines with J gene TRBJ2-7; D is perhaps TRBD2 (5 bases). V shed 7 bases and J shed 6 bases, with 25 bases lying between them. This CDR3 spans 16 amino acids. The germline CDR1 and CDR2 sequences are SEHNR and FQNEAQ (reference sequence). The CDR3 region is CASNLAGGQARVEQYF. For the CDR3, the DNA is TGTGCCAGCAACCTTGCCGGAGGCCAAGCTCGTGTCGAGCAGTACTTC.

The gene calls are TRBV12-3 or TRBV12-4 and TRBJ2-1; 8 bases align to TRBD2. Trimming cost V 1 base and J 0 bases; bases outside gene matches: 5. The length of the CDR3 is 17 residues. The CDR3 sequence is CASSLGRAGGSYNEQFF. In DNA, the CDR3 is TGTGCCAGCAGTTTAGGGCGGGCGGGAGGCTCCTACAATGAGCAGTTCTTC.

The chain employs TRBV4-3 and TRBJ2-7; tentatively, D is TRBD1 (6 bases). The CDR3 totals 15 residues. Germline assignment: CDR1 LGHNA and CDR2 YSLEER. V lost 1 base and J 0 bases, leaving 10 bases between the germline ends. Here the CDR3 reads CASSQGTASSYEQYF. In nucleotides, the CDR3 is TGCGCCAGCAGCCAAGGGACAGCGAGCTCCTACGAGCAGTACTTC.

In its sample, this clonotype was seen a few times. The CDR3 nucleotides are TGCAGTGCCAGAAAGCAGGGGCCGAACACTGAAGCTTTCTTT. This codes for CSARKQGPNTEAFF. V and J are TRBV20-1 and TRBJ1-1; D possibly corresponds to TRBD1 (6 bases). Trimming removed 6 bases from V and 1 base from J, with 15 bases in between. The germline gives CDR1 DFQATT, CDR2 SNEGSKA (reference sequence). The CDR3 consists of 14 residues.

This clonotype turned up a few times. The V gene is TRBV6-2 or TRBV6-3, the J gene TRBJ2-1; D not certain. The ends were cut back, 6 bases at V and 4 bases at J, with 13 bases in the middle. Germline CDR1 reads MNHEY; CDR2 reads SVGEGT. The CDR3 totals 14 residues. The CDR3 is CASRTPDQYNEQFF. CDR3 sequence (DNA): TGTGCCAGCAGAACTCCGGACCAATACAATGAGCAGTTCTTC.

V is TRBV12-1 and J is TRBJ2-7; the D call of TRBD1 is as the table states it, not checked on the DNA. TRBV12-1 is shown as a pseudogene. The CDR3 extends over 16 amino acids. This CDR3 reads CASSFMAGQGTYEQYF. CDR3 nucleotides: TGTGCCAGCAGCTTTATGGCGGGACAGGGCACCTACGAGCAGTACTTC.

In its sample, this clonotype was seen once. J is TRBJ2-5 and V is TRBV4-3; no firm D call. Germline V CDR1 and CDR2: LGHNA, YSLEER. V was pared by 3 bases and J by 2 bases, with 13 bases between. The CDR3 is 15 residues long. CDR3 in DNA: TGCGCCAGCAGCCAGAGTAGCAGGTCTCAAGAGACCCAGTACTTC. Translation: CASSQSSRSQETQYF.

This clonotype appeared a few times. DNA for the CDR3: TGTGCCAGCAGCGGTTTTGGGAGCTCCTACAATGAGCAGTTCTTC. This sequence encodes CASSGFGSSYNEQFF. The chain joins TRBV25-1 to TRBJ2-1; possible D gene TRBD2, 5 bases. Germline assignment: CDR1 MGHDK and CDR2 SYGVNS. The ends were cut back, 6 bases at V and 0 bases at J, with 12 bases in the middle. The CDR3 covers 15 residues. Full variable domain (remainder filled in from reference TRBV25-1 and TRBJ2-1): EADIYQTPRYLVIGTGKKITLECSQTMGHDKMYWYQQDPGMELHLIHYSYGVNSTEKGDLSSESTVSRIRTEHFPLTLESARPSHTSQYLCASSGFGSSYNEQFFGPGTRLTVL.

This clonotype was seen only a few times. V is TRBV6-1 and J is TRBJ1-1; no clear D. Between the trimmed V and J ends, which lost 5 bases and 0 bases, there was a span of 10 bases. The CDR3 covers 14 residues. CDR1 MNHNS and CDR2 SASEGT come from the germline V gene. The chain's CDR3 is CASSPPGMNTEAFF. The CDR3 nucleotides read TGTGCCAGCAGTCCCCCGGGGATGAACACTGAAGCTTTCTTT.

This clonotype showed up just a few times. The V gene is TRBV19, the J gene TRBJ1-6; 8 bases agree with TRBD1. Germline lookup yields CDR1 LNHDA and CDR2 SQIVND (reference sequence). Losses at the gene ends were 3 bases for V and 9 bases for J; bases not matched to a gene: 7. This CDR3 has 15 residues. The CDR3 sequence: CASSIGTGFGSPLHF. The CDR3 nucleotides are TGTGCCAGTAGTATCGGGACAGGCTTTGGTTCACCCCTCCACTTT.

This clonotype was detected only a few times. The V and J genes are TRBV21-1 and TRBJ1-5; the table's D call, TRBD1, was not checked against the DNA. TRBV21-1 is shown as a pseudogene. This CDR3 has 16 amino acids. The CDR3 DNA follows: TGTGCCAGCGTCCCGGGGGACAGGGACGAGAATCAGCCCCAGCATTTT. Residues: CASVPGDRDENQPQHF.

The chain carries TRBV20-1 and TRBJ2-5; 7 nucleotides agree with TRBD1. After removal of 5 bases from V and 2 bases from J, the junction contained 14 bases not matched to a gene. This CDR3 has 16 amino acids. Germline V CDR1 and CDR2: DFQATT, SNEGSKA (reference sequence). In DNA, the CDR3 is TGCAGTGCTCAAAAACCACAGACAGGGCGGCAAGAGACCCAGTACTTC. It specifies CSAQKPQTGRQETQYF.

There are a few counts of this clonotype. The CDR3 coding sequence is TGTGCCAGCAGCTTAGAAGTGGGGTGGGCATCACCCCTCCACTTT. It codes for CASSLEVGWASPLHF. The chain has TRBV11-2 and TRBJ1-6, with D unresolved. The CDR3 has 15 amino acids. Trimming removed 0 bases from V and 10 bases from J, with 13 bases in between. Per germline, CDR1 SGHAT and CDR2 FQNNGV.

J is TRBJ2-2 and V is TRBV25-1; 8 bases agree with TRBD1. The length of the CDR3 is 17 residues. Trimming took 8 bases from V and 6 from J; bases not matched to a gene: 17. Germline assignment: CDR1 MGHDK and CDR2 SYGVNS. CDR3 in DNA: TGTGCCAGCTCTAATCCCCAGGGCAGGGGGCCCGCCGGGGAGCTGTTTTTT. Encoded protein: CASSNPQGRGPAGELFF.

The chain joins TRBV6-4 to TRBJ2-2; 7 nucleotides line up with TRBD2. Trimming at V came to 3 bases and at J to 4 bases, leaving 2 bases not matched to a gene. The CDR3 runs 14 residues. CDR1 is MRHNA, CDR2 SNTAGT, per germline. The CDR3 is CASSEGGSTGELFF. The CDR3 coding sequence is TGTGCCAGCAGTGAAGGCGGGAGCACCGGGGAGCTGTTTTTT.

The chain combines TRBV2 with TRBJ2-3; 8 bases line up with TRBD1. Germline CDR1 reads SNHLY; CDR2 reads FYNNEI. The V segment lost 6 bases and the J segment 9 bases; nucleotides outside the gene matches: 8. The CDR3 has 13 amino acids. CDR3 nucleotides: TGTGCCAGCAGAGGGCAGGGGGCAAAAACGCAGTATTTT. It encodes CASRGQGAKTQYF.

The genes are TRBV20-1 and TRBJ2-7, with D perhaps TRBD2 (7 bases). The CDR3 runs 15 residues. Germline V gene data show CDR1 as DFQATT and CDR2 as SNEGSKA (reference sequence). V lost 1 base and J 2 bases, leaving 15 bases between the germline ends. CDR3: CSARGPRGAAYEQYF. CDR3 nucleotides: TGCAGTGCTAGAGGCCCCCGGGGGGCCGCCTACGAGCAGTACTTC.

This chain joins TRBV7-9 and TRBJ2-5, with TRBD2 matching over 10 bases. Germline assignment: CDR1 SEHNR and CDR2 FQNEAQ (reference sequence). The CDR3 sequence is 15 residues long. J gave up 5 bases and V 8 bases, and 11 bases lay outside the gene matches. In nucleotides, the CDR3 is TGTGCCAGCGGACCCGGGACTAGCGACCTGGAGACCCAGTACTTC. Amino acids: CASGPGTSDLETQYF.

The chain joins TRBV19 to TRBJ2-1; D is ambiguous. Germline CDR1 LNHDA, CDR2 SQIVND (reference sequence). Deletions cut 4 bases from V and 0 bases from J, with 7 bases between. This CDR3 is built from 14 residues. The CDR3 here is CASSSPSSYNEQFF. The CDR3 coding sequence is TGTGCCAGTAGTAGTCCGAGCTCCTACAATGAGCAGTTCTTC.

Here the CDR3 reads CASSPTTVLNTEAFF. Here the CDR3 DNA reads TGTGCCAGCAGCCCTACTACCGTCCTGAACACTGAAGCTTTCTTT. The chain has TRBV5-4 and TRBJ1-1, with no clear D. From germline, CDR1 is SGHNT and CDR2 YYREEE (reference sequence). V was pared by 4 bases and J by 0 bases, with 13 bases between. The CDR3 length is 15 residues.

The CDR3 nucleotides are TGTGCCAGCAGCACCGGGACTAGCGGGAGAGGTGAGCAGTTCTTC. Amino acids: CASSTGTSGRGEQFF. V gene TRBV5-4 combines with J gene TRBJ2-1; 14 bases are shared with TRBD2. V lost 4 bases, J lost 9 bases, and 6 bases stayed unmatched. Looked up from germline, CDR1 is SGHNT and CDR2 is YYREEE (reference sequence). The CDR3 has 15 amino acids.

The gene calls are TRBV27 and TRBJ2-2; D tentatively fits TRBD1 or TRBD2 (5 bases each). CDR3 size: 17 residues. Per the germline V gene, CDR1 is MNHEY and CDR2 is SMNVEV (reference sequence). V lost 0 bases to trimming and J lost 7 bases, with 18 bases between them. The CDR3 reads CASSLSVGTLIYGELFF. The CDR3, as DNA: TGTGCCAGCAGTTTATCTGTAGGGACCCTGATTTACGGGGAGCTGTTTTTT.

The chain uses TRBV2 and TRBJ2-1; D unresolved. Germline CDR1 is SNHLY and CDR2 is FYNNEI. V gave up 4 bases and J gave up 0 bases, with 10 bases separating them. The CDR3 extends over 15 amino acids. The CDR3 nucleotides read TGTGCCAGCAGTGGGATCTTAACCTCCTACAATGAGCAGTTCTTC. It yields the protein CASSGILTSYNEQFF.

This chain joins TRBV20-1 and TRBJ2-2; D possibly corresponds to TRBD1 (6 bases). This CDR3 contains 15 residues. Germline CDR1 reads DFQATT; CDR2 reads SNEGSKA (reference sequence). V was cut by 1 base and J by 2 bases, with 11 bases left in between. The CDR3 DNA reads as TGCAGTGCTAGAGCCAGGACAGTAAACACCGGGGAGCTGTTTTTT. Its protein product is CSARARTVNTGELFF.

CDR3 in amino acids: CASVGQGNTEAFF. CDR3 nucleotides: TGTGCCAGCGTCGGGCAGGGAAACACTGAAGCTTTCTTT. J is TRBJ1-1 and V is TRBV7-9; tentative D call: TRBD1 (5 bases). Germline V lookup: CDR1 SEHNR, CDR2 FQNEAQ (reference sequence). The germline V and J ends were trimmed by 8 bases and 2 bases, with 12 bases remaining between them. The CDR3 totals 13 residues.

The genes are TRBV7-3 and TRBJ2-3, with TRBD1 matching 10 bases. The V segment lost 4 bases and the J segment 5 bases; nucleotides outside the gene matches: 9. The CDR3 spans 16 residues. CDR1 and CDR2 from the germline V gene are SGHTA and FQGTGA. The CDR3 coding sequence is TGTGCCAGCAGCTCCTCGACAGGGGGCTATGGAGATACGCAGTATTTT. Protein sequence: CASSSSTGGYGDTQYF. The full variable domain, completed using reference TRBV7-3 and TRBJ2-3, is GAGVSQTPSNKVTEKGKYVELRCDPISGHTALYWYRQSLGQGPEFLIYFQGTGAADDSGLPNDRFFAVRPEGSVSTLKIQRTERGDSAVYLCASSSSTGGYGDTQYFGPGTRLTVL.

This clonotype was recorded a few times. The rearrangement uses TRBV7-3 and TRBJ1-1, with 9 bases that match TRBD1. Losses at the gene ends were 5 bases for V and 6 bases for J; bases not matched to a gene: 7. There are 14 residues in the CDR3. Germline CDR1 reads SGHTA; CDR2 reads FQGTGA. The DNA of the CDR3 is TGTGCCAGCAGCCTGACAGGGGGTATCGCTGAAGCTTTCTTT. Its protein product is CASSLTGGIAEAFF.

The CDR3 here is CAWSRGGRSYNSPLHF. CDR3 nucleotide sequence: TGTGCCTGGAGCAGGGGGGGCCGCTCCTATAATTCACCCCTCCACTTT. The rearrangement uses TRBV30 and TRBJ1-6; 7 nucleotides align to TRBD1. The CDR3 is 16 amino acids. After removal of 3 bases from V and 0 bases from J, the junction contained 5 bases not matched to a gene. Germline CDR1 GTSNPN, CDR2 SVGIG (reference sequence).

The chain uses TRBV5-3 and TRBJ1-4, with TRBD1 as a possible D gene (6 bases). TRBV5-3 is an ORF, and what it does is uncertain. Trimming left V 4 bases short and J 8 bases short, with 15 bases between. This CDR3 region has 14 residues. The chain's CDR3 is CARSPRGGGEKLFF. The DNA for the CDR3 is TGTGCCAGAAGCCCGAGGGGGGGAGGAGAAAAACTGTTTTTT.

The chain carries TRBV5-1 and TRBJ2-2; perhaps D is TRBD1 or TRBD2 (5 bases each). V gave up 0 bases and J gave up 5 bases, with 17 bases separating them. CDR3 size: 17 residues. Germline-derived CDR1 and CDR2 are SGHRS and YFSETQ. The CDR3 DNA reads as TGCGCCAGCAGCTTGGGAGGGGCGGGCAGCACGACCGGGGAGCTGTTTTTT. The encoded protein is CASSLGGAGSTTGELFF.